Listed here are 19 T cell receptor beta chains from one sample, sequenced in a study of shared clonotypes between healthy human individuals. Clones were read by immunoSEQ multiplex PCR, and TCRdb kept only the in-frame ones, dropping some. The sample lists 950,000 to 1,300,000 clones; approximately 72% were seen once. Specimen: memory CD4+ T cells sorted from blood. Subset defined: CD45RA-negative fraction. The origin of the receptors is a young man in good health.

In this sample, this clone turned up once. This chain uses TRBV29-1 with TRBJ1-4; tentative D call: TRBD1 (5 bases). V lost 7 bases to trimming and J lost 7 bases, with 16 bases between them. Looked up from germline, CDR1 is SQVTM and CDR2 is ANQGSEA. The CDR3 totals 13 residues. The CDR3 loop is CSATTDIGEKLFF. The DNA of the CDR3 is TGCAGCGCAACGACAGACATTGGTGAAAAACTGTTTTTT.

This chain connects TRBV7-6 to TRBJ1-5; no definite D call. The ends were cut back, 6 bases at V and 3 bases at J, with 15 bases in the middle. The germline V gene has CDR1 SGHVS and CDR2 FNYEAQ. This CDR3 is built from 15 residues. The CDR3 loop reads CASSPGWGSNQPQHF. The CDR3 DNA is TGTGCCAGCAGTCCCGGTTGGGGTTCCAATCAGCCCCAGCATTTT.

This clone was seen only a few times. The chain combines TRBV5-6 with TRBJ2-7, with D unresolved. CDR3 size: 14 residues. Trimming removed 6 bases from V and 2 bases from J, with 15 bases in between. Germline-derived CDR1 and CDR2 are SGHDT and YYEEEE. Written as DNA, the CDR3 is TGTGCCAGCAACTGGAATGGGCGAGCCTACGAGCAGTACTTC. This encodes CASNWNGRAYEQYF.

The chain has TRBV14 and TRBJ1-2; D gene uncertain. Germline V gene sequence: CDR1 SGHDN, CDR2 FVKESK. V gave up 7 bases and J gave up 0 bases, with 18 bases separating them. This CDR3 contains 16 residues. The CDR3 DNA reads as TGTGCCAGCACCAAGGGCGGGGTACGTCCTAACTATGGCTACACCTTC. Its protein product is CASTKGGVRPNYGYTF.

Note on this clone: A single base separates this from a much larger clone, so it may be a read error. V usage is TRBV5-6 and J usage is TRBJ2-7; TRBD1 might be the D (6 bases). The CDR3 loop spans 13 amino acids. The germline V and J ends were trimmed by 4 bases and 2 bases, with 10 bases remaining between them. Germline CDR1 and CDR2: SGHDT and YYEEEE. CDR3 sequence: CASSPGQTYEQYF. For the CDR3, the DNA is TGTGCCAGCAGCCCAGGACAGACCTACGAGCAGTACTTC.

The chain uses TRBV18 and TRBJ2-7; 7 nucleotides match TRBD1. CDR1 and CDR2 (germline): KGHSH, LQKENI. V shed 3 bases and J 5 bases; nucleotides not matched to a gene: 13. This CDR3 is built from 16 residues. This CDR3 reads CASSPPEKGAGDEQYF. Here the CDR3 DNA reads TGTGCCAGCTCACCCCCGGAGAAGGGGGCTGGCGACGAGCAGTACTTC.

This clone came up a few times. This rearrangement joins TRBV10-3 to TRBJ2-2, with D perhaps given as TRBD1 or TRBD2 (6 bases each). With 0 bases removed from V and 6 bases from J, the gap between germline ends came to 23 bases. The CDR3 totals 19 residues. The germline V gene encodes CDR1 ENHRY and CDR2 SYGVKD. Written as DNA, the CDR3 is TGTGCCATCAGTGAGTCGCGAGTTCCGGGGCAGGGGAGGCCCGGGGAGCTGTTTTTT. Its translation is CAISESRVPGQGRPGELFF.

The V gene is TRBV6-1, the J gene TRBJ2-7; D gene uncertain. The CDR3 is made up of 14 amino acids. Trimming shortened V by 2 bases and J by 5 bases, and 13 bases separated the two germline ends. Germline assignment: CDR1 MNHNS and CDR2 SASEGT. The CDR3 sequence is CASSESQASHEQYF. The CDR3, as DNA: TGTGCCAGCAGTGAATCTCAAGCATCTCACGAGCAGTACTTC.

The chain combines TRBV19 with TRBJ1-5; D call uncertain. The CDR3 totals 16 residues. V gave up 4 bases and J gave up 1 base, with 14 bases separating them. The germline gives CDR1 LNHDA, CDR2 SQIVND (reference sequence). Here the CDR3 reads CASSRSAGRSNQPQHF. As DNA, the CDR3 is TGTGCCAGTAGTAGATCGGCGGGTCGAAGCAATCAGCCCCAGCATTTT.

This clone was detected a few times. The chain links TRBV11-2 to TRBJ2-3, with D maybe TRBD2 (6 bases). V was trimmed by 8 bases and J by 2 bases, leaving 14 bases between them. CDR1 is SGHAT and CDR2 is FQNNGV in the germline V gene. This CDR3 comprises 14 residues. The CDR3 DNA sequence: TGTGCCAGCTCCCAGGAGGGGCTCACAGATACGCAGTATTTT. Its translation: CASSQEGLTDTQYF.

In this sample, this clone turned up many times. The gene calls are TRBV27 and TRBJ2-4, with D tentatively TRBD1 (5 bases). The CDR3 is 15 residues long. The germline V gene has CDR1 MNHEY and CDR2 SMNVEV (reference sequence). The V gene lost 5 bases and the J gene lost 0 bases, with 11 bases spanning the gap. CDR3 DNA: TGTGCCAGCAGTCCCTTCAGGGCAGCCAAAAACATTCAGTACTTC. Protein product: CASSPFRAAKNIQYF.

The chain employs TRBV6-5 and TRBJ1-5; D is undetermined. Germline V CDR1 and CDR2: MNHEY, SVGAGI. CDR3 length equals 13 residues. The V end was cut by 5 bases, the J end by 0 bases, with 5 bases between. The CDR3 reads CASSPYSNQPQHF. In nucleotides, the CDR3 is TGTGCCAGCAGTCCCTATAGCAATCAGCCCCAGCATTTT.

The chain combines TRBV4-1 with TRBJ1-1; a weak D match, TRBD1 (5 bases). Germline CDR1 reads MGHRA; CDR2 reads YSYEKL. The V end lost 3 bases, the J end lost 5 bases, and 19 bases lay between the germline ends. This CDR3 has 16 residues. The CDR3 DNA is TGCGCCAGCAGCCACGAGACGGGACTGTCGGGGACTGAAGCTTTCTTT. Translation: CASSHETGLSGTEAFF.

This sequence joins TRBV7-9 and TRBJ2-3; TRBD2 is a possible D gene (6 bases). CDR1 SEHNR and CDR2 FQNEAQ come from the germline V gene (reference sequence). The CDR3 sequence is 15 residues long. V was pared by 6 bases and J by 7 bases, with 20 bases between. As DNA, the CDR3 is TGTGCCAGCAGATTATCGCGGGACCAAGGAAATACGCAGTATTTT. The encoded protein is CASRLSRDQGNTQYF.

J is TRBJ2-1 and V is TRBV29-1, with 11 nucleotides matching TRBD1. The CDR3 contains 14 residues. Losses at the gene ends were 6 bases for V and 5 bases for J; bases not matched to a gene: 6. Germline V gene sequence: CDR1 SQVTM, CDR2 ANQGSEA. CDR3: CSVRDRGSNNEQFF. The CDR3 bases are TGCAGCGTGAGGGACAGGGGGTCAAACAATGAGCAGTTCTTC.

This chain joins TRBV6-1 and TRBJ2-7; D ambiguous. Trimming removed 1 base at V and 1 base at J, with 8 bases between. The CDR3 consists of 14 residues. Germline V gene lookup returns CDR1 MNHNS and CDR2 SASEGT. CDR3: CASSEGSRSYEQYF. The CDR3 nucleotides read TGTGCCAGCAGTGAAGGGAGTAGATCCTACGAGCAGTACTTC.

DNA of the CDR3: TGTGCCATTAGCCGAACAGGACGAGGGGGAGATCAGCCCCAGCATTTT. Its protein is CAISRTGRGGDQPQHF. The chain links TRBV10-3 to TRBJ1-5, with TRBD1 as a possible D gene (6 bases). Trimming removed 9 bases at V and 5 bases at J, with 23 bases between. Germline V gives CDR1 ENHRY, CDR2 SYGVKD. This CDR3 comprises 16 residues.

The chain carries TRBV5-3 and TRBJ1-3; the match to TRBD1 covers 10 bases. TRBV5-3 is labeled an ORF, and its function is uncertain. With 0 bases clipped from V and 0 bases from J, the junction kept 12 bases outside the gene matches. This CDR3 region has 20 residues. This CDR3 reads CARSLAHRRGQGFSGNTIYF. The CDR3, as DNA: TGTGCCAGAAGCTTGGCCCACCGGAGGGGACAGGGGTTCTCTGGAAACACCATATATTTT.

The chain couples TRBV7-2 to TRBJ2-5, with D possibly TRBD2 on 5 matching bases. CDR3 size: 13 residues. V gave up 5 bases and J gave up 5 bases, with 12 bases separating them. CDR1 SGHTA and CDR2 FQGNSA come from the germline V gene. CDR3 in DNA: TGTGCCAGCAGCCGAGGGATTCCGGAGACCCAGTACTTC. Encoded protein: CASSRGIPETQYF.